This T cell receptor (beta chain) was captured by sequencing in a study of human T cells and chemical hapten exposure. Study observations and caveats: As patch test score rose, PT1 expanded TCR counts tended to rise as well. TCRs above 1 in 1000 frequency did not change with DPC sensitization.

Time point in this sample: patch test 2, 6 weeks after DPC sensitization. Treatment: therapeutic diphenylcyclopropenone sensitization with weekly scalp DPC. This clonotype was seen a single time. Its specificity is not known. A much bigger clone sits one base away, suggesting this may be a read error. Germline assignment: CDR1 KGHSH and CDR2 LQKENI. The CDR3 length is 13 residues. Per the original methods: Approximately 99,000 TCRs per sample was the median, with a range of about 23,224 to 750,000. A single record per CDR3 protein comes from TCRdb applying MiXCR to the RACE reads. The V and J calls reflect TCRdb's pipeline rather than the authors' work. The repertoire has 80,000 to 95,000 distinct CDR3 sequences, about 10% of them found once; the top ten carry under 2.5%.

The clonotype was recovered from a man in his forties with alopecia areata. Some clones in this sample may be carry-over from other donors' samples. The chain links TRBV18 to TRBJ2-3; TRBD1 matches at 7 bases. The specimen comprised whole blood, sampled in connection with sensitization to the hapten diphenylcyclopropenone (DPC). CDR3 DNA sequence: TGTGCCAACTCACCCAGCCAAGGGGGCGCGCAGTATTTT. This codes for CANSPSQGGAQYF.